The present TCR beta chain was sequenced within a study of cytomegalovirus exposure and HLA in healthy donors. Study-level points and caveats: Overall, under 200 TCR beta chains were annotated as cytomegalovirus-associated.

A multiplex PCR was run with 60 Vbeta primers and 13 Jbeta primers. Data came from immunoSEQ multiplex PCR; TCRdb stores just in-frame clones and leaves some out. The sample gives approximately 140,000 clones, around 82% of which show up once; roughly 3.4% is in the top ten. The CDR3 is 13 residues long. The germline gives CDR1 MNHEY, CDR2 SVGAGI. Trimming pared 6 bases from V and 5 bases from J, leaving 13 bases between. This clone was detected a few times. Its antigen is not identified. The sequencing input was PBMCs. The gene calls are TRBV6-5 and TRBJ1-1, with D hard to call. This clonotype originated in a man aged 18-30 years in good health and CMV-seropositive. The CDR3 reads CASRFLAGTEAFF. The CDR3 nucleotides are TGTGCCAGCAGGTTCTTGGCCGGGACTGAAGCTTTCTTT.